This is a list of T cell receptor beta chains from one sample in a study of metastatic and nonmetastatic thyroid tumors. From the PCR reads, TCRdb re-called clones with MiXCR. The sample includes approximately 50,000 clones, about 4% seen only once; the top ten take 8.5% to 10%. The material sequenced was blood. These TCRs come from a female donor with papillary thyroid cancer or a benign thyroid nodule (not recorded which). Some clones in this sample may be carry-over from other donors' samples. CDR3s include the opening cysteine and the closing phenylalanine or tryptophan. The D gene is left open where the match is weak. The size entry is marked missing in some rows and otherwise reads once, few, many or a size class.

cdr3_aa: CASSVEGLSTDTQYF
cdr3_nt: TGTGCCAGCAGCGTTGAGGGGTTGAGCACAGATACGCAGTATTTT
d_call: -
j_call: TRBJ2-3
clone_size: -
cdr3_length: 15
v_call: TRBV9

cdr3_aa: CSAEDRLGGGNTIYF
cdr3_nt: TGCAGTGCTGAGGACAGGCTTGGAGGTGGAAACACCATATATTTT
d_call: TRBD1
j_call: TRBJ1-3
clone_size: many
cdr3_length: 15
v_call: TRBV20-1

cdr3_aa: CASSLPGGPAYNEQFF
cdr3_nt: TGCGCCAGCAGCTTACCAGGGGGGCCTGCCTACAATGAGCAGTTCTTC
d_call: -
j_call: TRBJ2-1
clone_size: few
cdr3_length: 16
v_call: TRBV6-2/TRBV6-3

cdr3_aa: CASSVGRASGQFF
cdr3_nt: TGTGCCAGCAGCGTCGGGAGGGCCTCGGGGCAGTTCTTC
d_call: TRBD2
j_call: TRBJ2-1
clone_size: many
cdr3_length: 13
v_call: TRBV9

cdr3_aa: CASRRWATDTQYF
cdr3_nt: TGCGCCAGCAGGCGGTGGGCTACAGATACGCAGTATTTT
d_call: -
j_call: TRBJ2-3
clone_size: -
cdr3_length: 13
v_call: TRBV5-1

cdr3_aa: CASSELRFEQYF
cdr3_nt: TGCGCCAGCAGTGAGTTGAGGTTCGAGCAGTACTTC
d_call: -
j_call: TRBJ2-7
clone_size: -
cdr3_length: 12
v_call: TRBV10-2

cdr3_aa: CASSLGGSHTEAFF
cdr3_nt: TGCGCCAGCAGCTTGGGGGGATCGCACACTGAAGCTTTCTTT
d_call: -
j_call: TRBJ1-1
clone_size: many
cdr3_length: 14
v_call: TRBV5-1

cdr3_aa: CASSLREYNEQFF
cdr3_nt: TGTGCCAGCAGCTTAAGGGAGTACAATGAGCAGTTCTTC
d_call: -
j_call: TRBJ2-1
clone_size: many
cdr3_length: 13
v_call: TRBV7-3

cdr3_aa: CASSGTGEDYNEQFF
cdr3_nt: TGTGCCAGCAGCGGGACAGGGGAAGACTACAATGAGCAGTTCTTC
d_call: TRBD1
j_call: TRBJ2-1
clone_size: many
cdr3_length: 15
v_call: TRBV5-6

cdr3_aa: CALGLRSLYNEQFF
cdr3_nt: TGTGCCCTCGGGTTGAGGAGTCTGTACAATGAGCAGTTCTTC
d_call: -
j_call: TRBJ2-1
clone_size: many
cdr3_length: 14
v_call: TRBV30

cdr3_aa: CASTAGTSEPYEQYF
cdr3_nt: TGTGCCAGCACCGCCGGGACTAGCGAACCCTACGAGCAGTACTTC
d_call: TRBD2
j_call: TRBJ2-7
clone_size: few
cdr3_length: 15
v_call: TRBV5-4

cdr3_aa: CASSSPNRGLETQYF
cdr3_nt: TGTGCCAGCAGCTCCCCCAACAGGGGGCTTGAGACCCAGTACTTC
d_call: TRBD1
j_call: TRBJ2-5
clone_size: many
cdr3_length: 15
v_call: TRBV5-5

cdr3_aa: CASSPWTESYNSPLHF
cdr3_nt: TGTGCCAGCAGTCCCTGGACAGAATCATATAATTCACCTCTCCACTTT
d_call: -
j_call: TRBJ1-6
clone_size: few
cdr3_length: 16
v_call: TRBV27

cdr3_aa: CASSEPTGPYGYTF
cdr3_nt: TGTGCCAGCAGTGAGCCGACAGGGCCCTATGGCTACACCTTC
d_call: TRBD1
j_call: TRBJ1-2
clone_size: few
cdr3_length: 14
v_call: TRBV6-1

cdr3_aa: CSARGQGAGDTQYF
cdr3_nt: TGCAGTGCTAGGGGACAGGGGGCGGGAGATACGCAGTATTTT
d_call: TRBD1
j_call: TRBJ2-3
clone_size: few
cdr3_length: 14
v_call: TRBV20-1

cdr3_aa: CASSLDLGGVNEQFF
cdr3_nt: TGTGCTAGCAGCTTAGATTTAGGGGGCGTGAATGAGCAGTTCTTC
d_call: TRBD1
j_call: TRBJ2-1
clone_size: many
cdr3_length: 15
v_call: TRBV7-7

cdr3_aa: CASSSRLGGETQYF
cdr3_nt: TGTGCCAGCAGTTCACGACTAGGGGGAGAGACCCAGTACTTC
d_call: -
j_call: TRBJ2-5
clone_size: medium-sized
cdr3_length: 14
v_call: TRBV6-2/TRBV6-3

cdr3_aa: CASSPPWGEEFTDTQYF
cdr3_nt: TGTGCCAGCAGTCCACCGTGGGGGGAGGAGTTCACAGATACGCAGTATTTT
d_call: -
j_call: TRBJ2-3
clone_size: -
cdr3_length: 17
v_call: TRBV6-1

cdr3_aa: CASSKDNTGELFF
cdr3_nt: TGTGCCAGCAGTAAAGATAACACCGGGGAGCTGTTTTTT
d_call: -
j_call: TRBJ2-2
clone_size: -
cdr3_length: 13
v_call: TRBV6-1

cdr3_aa: CASSTGTSGPHSYNEQFF
cdr3_nt: TGTGCCAGTAGTACAGGGACTAGCGGGCCCCACTCCTACAATGAGCAGTTCTTC
d_call: TRBD2
j_call: TRBJ2-1
clone_size: medium-sized
cdr3_length: 18
v_call: TRBV19

cdr3_aa: CASSLRTAYGYTF
cdr3_nt: TGTGCCAGCAGTTTGCGGACAGCCTATGGCTACACCTTC
d_call: -
j_call: TRBJ1-2
clone_size: few
cdr3_length: 13
v_call: TRBV28

cdr3_aa: CASSSQLDYGYTF
cdr3_nt: TGTGCCAGCAGCTCCCAACTAGACTATGGCTACACCTTC
d_call: -
j_call: TRBJ1-2
clone_size: many
cdr3_length: 13
v_call: TRBV11-2

cdr3_aa: CASSTGTATNEKLFF
cdr3_nt: TGTGCCAGCAGCACCGGGACAGCAACTAATGAAAAACTGTTTTTT
d_call: TRBD1
j_call: TRBJ1-4
clone_size: many
cdr3_length: 15
v_call: TRBV7-9

cdr3_aa: CASSLLWTGNRGVRNSPLHF
cdr3_nt: TGTGCCAGCAGTTTACTCTGGACTGGGAATAGGGGTGTACGTAATTCACCCCTCCACTTT
d_call: -
j_call: TRBJ1-6
clone_size: -
cdr3_length: 20
v_call: TRBV27

cdr3_aa: CASSNWNRVHEQYF
cdr3_nt: TGTGCCAGCAGCAACTGGAACAGGGTCCACGAGCAGTACTTC
d_call: -
j_call: TRBJ2-7
clone_size: -
cdr3_length: 14
v_call: TRBV6-1

cdr3_aa: CASSVGTAPNEKLFF
cdr3_nt: TGTGCCAGCAGCGTAGGGACAGCCCCCAATGAAAAACTGTTTTTT
d_call: -
j_call: TRBJ1-4
clone_size: many
cdr3_length: 15
v_call: TRBV9

cdr3_aa: CSARDHNDGAGLNLYGYTF
cdr3_nt: TGCAGTGCTAGAGACCATAACGATGGGGCAGGGCTTAATCTCTATGGCTACACCTTC
d_call: -
j_call: TRBJ1-2
clone_size: many
cdr3_length: 19
v_call: TRBV20-1

cdr3_aa: CASSTGEPNEQFF
cdr3_nt: TGTGCCAGCAGTACGGGGGAGCCCAATGAGCAGTTCTTC
d_call: -
j_call: TRBJ2-1
clone_size: many
cdr3_length: 13
v_call: TRBV13

cdr3_aa: CASSLSGLAGVSGELFF
cdr3_nt: TGTGCCAGCAGCTTAAGCGGACTAGCGGGAGTCTCCGGGGAGCTGTTTTTT
d_call: TRBD2
j_call: TRBJ2-2
clone_size: -
cdr3_length: 17
v_call: TRBV11-2

cdr3_aa: CASSYSIEGWETQYF
cdr3_nt: TGTGCCAGCAGTTACTCGATAGAGGGGTGGGAGACCCAGTACTTC
d_call: -
j_call: TRBJ2-5
clone_size: few
cdr3_length: 15
v_call: TRBV6-2/TRBV6-3

cdr3_aa: CASSLNNGQFF
cdr3_nt: TGTGCCAGCAGCTTGAACAATGGGCAGTTCTTC
d_call: -
j_call: TRBJ2-1
clone_size: many
cdr3_length: 11
v_call: TRBV7-2

cdr3_aa: CASSLGQGAYNEQFF
cdr3_nt: TGCGCCAGCAGCCTAGGACAGGGTGCCTACAATGAGCAGTTCTTC
d_call: TRBD1
j_call: TRBJ2-1
clone_size: many
cdr3_length: 15
v_call: TRBV5-1

cdr3_aa: CASSRATAGGTDTQYF
cdr3_nt: TGCGCCAGCAGCCGAGCGACGGCGGGAGGCACAGATACGCAGTATTTT
d_call: TRBD2
j_call: TRBJ2-3
clone_size: many
cdr3_length: 16
v_call: TRBV4-1

cdr3_aa: CASSLGVSVVTGELFF
cdr3_nt: TGTGCCAGCAGCTTAGGGGTCAGTGTGGTAACCGGGGAGCTGTTTTTT
d_call: -
j_call: TRBJ2-2
clone_size: many
cdr3_length: 16
v_call: TRBV11-2

cdr3_aa: CASSSFRDRDVRRETGELFF
cdr3_nt: TGCGCCAGCAGCTCCTTCCGGGACAGGGATGTGCGGAGGGAGACCGGGGAGCTGTTTTTT
d_call: TRBD1
j_call: TRBJ2-2
clone_size: -
cdr3_length: 20
v_call: TRBV5-1

cdr3_aa: CASSEERAYEQYF
cdr3_nt: TGTGCCAGCAGTGAAGAGCGGGCCTACGAGCAGTACTTC
d_call: -
j_call: TRBJ2-7
clone_size: many
cdr3_length: 13
v_call: TRBV25-1

cdr3_aa: CASTNGREEVGELFF
cdr3_nt: TGTGCCAGCACTAATGGGCGGGAGGAGGTCGGGGAGCTGTTTTTT
d_call: TRBD2
j_call: TRBJ2-2
clone_size: few
cdr3_length: 15
v_call: TRBV6-1

cdr3_aa: CASSLEGFATNEKLFF
cdr3_nt: TGTGCCAGCAGTTTGGAGGGATTTGCAACTAATGAAAAACTGTTTTTT
d_call: -
j_call: TRBJ1-4
clone_size: -
cdr3_length: 16
v_call: TRBV28